Listed below are T cell receptor beta chains from one sample, sequenced in a study of CD8+CD57+ T cells in acquired aplastic anemia. TCRdb re-called the reads through MiXCR, storing one row per CDR3 protein. Here the sample spans 50,000 to 65,000 distinct CDR3 sequences, over 45% being singletons. The specimen was sorted CD4+, CD8+, or CD8+CD57+ T cells (not recorded which) from PBMCs. The receptors shown here come from a human donor in good health, serving as a control. CDR3s include the opening cysteine and the closing phenylalanine or tryptophan. D genes are given only for firm matches.

>TRBV2|-|15|TRBJ1-6
CASSVTDASDSPLHF
>TRBV25-1|-|14|TRBJ2-7
CASSLTGGGDEQYF
>TRBV20-1|-|12|TRBJ1-1
CSARHRNTEAFF
>TRBV19|-|15|TRBJ1-1
CASTMRPEQHTEAFF
>TRBV5-6|TRBD1|18|TRBJ2-3
CASSFPPRQGANQDTQYF
>TRBV2|-|13|TRBJ2-5
CASSSPSTETQYF
>TRBV19|TRBD1|15|TRBJ1-2
CASSTTGQGNYGYTF
>TRBV20-1|TRBD2|19|TRBJ2-1
CSASGLVTAGGPTYNEQFF
>TRBV11-1|-|14|TRBJ2-7
CASSLGGFTYEQYF
>TRBV6-5|-|14|TRBJ2-2
CASSYWRNTGELFF
>TRBV29-1|TRBD1|14|TRBJ2-7
CSVELPGQYYEQYF
>TRBV19|TRBD2|15|TRBJ2-3
CASSLGRNQGNTQYF
>TRBV9|TRBD2|15|TRBJ2-5
CASSQPSGGQETQYF
>TRBV25-1|-|14|TRBJ1-5
CASSEYGLQETQHF
>TRBV6-1|-|16|TRBJ1-3
CASSEAGSYSGNTIYF
>TRBV7-6|-|14|TRBJ1-4
CVSSLGQGWEKLLF
>TRBV2|-|15|TRBJ1-5
CASSDVGGGSQPQHF
>TRBV9|TRBD2|14|TRBJ2-7
CASSAGLAGDEQYF
>TRBV10-3|-|17|TRBJ2-7
CAISESTVRSYSYEQYF
>TRBV7-8|TRBD1|11|TRBJ2-7
CASSSGTGQYF
>TRBV7-3|TRBD1|13|TRBJ1-6
CASSPGQSSPLHF
>TRBV19|-|14|TRBJ1-4
CASRVTATGEKLFF
>TRBV25-1|TRBD2|18|TRBJ2-3
CATSSTRQLAGSTDTQYF
>TRBV7-2|TRBD2|15|TRBJ2-5
CASTTFREVGETQYF
>TRBV2|-|15|TRBJ2-3
CASSLGISGTDTQYF
>TRBV2|-|14|TRBJ2-7
CASSAMQDGYEQYF
>TRBV5-1|-|15|TRBJ2-1
CASSTGTTTHNEQFF
>TRBV7-9|-|15|TRBJ2-6
CASSSPGSGANVLTF
>TRBV29-1|TRBD1|12|TRBJ1-2
CSVGTGSYGYTF
>TRBV10-3|TRBD2|13|TRBJ2-5
CAISGGLAETQYF
>TRBV2|-|14|TRBJ1-5
CASSEAAGHQPQHF
>TRBV24-1|-|15|TRBJ2-3
CATSDKQGWGDTQYF
>TRBV28|-|14|TRBJ2-3
CASSLRVRADTQYF
>TRBV9|-|16|TRBJ2-1
CASSVEWASSYNEQFF
>TRBV24-1|TRBD1|15|TRBJ2-7
CATSDVGQGIPEQYF
>TRBV9|-|16|TRBJ2-3
CASSVEQAFSTDTQYF
>TRBV24-1|TRBD1|14|TRBJ2-7
CATSDPGTGNEQYF
>TRBV15|TRBD2|15|TRBJ2-3
CATSVPGLGTDTQYF
>TRBV29-1|-|14|TRBJ2-7
CSALDGISTYEQYF
>TRBV19|TRBD1|13|TRBJ2-7
CARPGQGSYEQYF
>TRBV19|-|13|TRBJ1-2
CASNRRGYHGYTF
>TRBV20-1|TRBD2|15|TRBJ2-4
CSASSPSGVGNIQYF